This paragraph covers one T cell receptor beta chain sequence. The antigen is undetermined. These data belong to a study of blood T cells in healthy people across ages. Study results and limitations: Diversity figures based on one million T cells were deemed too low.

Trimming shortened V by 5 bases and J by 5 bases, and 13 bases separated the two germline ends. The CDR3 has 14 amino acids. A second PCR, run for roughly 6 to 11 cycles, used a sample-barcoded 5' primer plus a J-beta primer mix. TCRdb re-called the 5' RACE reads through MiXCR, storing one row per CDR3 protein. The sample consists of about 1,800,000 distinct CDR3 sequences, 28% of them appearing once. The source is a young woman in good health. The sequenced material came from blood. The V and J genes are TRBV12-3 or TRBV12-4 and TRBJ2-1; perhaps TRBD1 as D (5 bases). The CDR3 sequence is CASSPRTFNNEQFF. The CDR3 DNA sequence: TGTGCCAGCAGTCCCCGGACATTTAACAATGAGCAGTTCTTC.